Included here is one T cell receptor (beta chain) sequence, with context. The source of the sample is a study of blood T cell repertoires in COVID-19. About the study: Some COVID-19 samples were acute and others convalescent; all came from the United States, Italy and Spain.

Using immunoSEQ multiplex PCR, the repertoire was profiled, and TCRdb retains in-frame clones only, with some absent. The sample records over 100,000 clones, 82% being singletons. Germline V gives CDR1 KGHDR, CDR2 SFDVKD. With 3 bases clipped from V and 6 bases from J, the junction kept 9 bases outside the gene matches. The CDR3 extends over 16 amino acids. This receptor was identified in an older man with acute or convalescent COVID-19. The sample taken for sequencing was peripheral blood. This chain joins TRBV24-1 and TRBJ2-1, with 8 bases aligning to TRBD1. CDR3 in DNA: TGTGCCACCAGTGATCCCCGGGACAGGTATCGCAATGAGCAGTTCTTC. Translated, it gives CATSDPRDRYRNEQFF.